The rows below give T cell receptor beta chains drawn from one sample of a study of human T cells and chemical hapten exposure. TCRdb redid the calling of the RACE reads with MiXCR, one entry per CDR3 protein. The data hold 82,000 or so distinct CDR3 sequences, with under 15% observed a single time. This sample comprised whole blood, obtained in connection with sensitization to the hapten diphenylcyclopropenone (DPC). The receptors come from a woman aged 45-60 years with alopecia areata. Some clones in this sample may be carry-over from other donors' samples. The CDR3 runs from the conserved cysteine through the conserved F or W. A D gene is named only where the DNA matches it firmly. For some rows the clone size is stated as once, few or many, or as a class when expanded; others skip it.

14	TRBV30	many	.	TRBJ1-2	TGTGCCTGGAGCCTTGAGGGGCGACAATATGGCTACACCTTC	CAWSLEGRQYGYTF
14	TRBV20-1	.	TRBD2	TRBJ2-7	TGCAGTGCTAGTAGACTAGCGGGAGGTTGGGAGCAGTACTTC	CSASRLAGGWEQYF
15	TRBV6-1	many	.	TRBJ2-1	TGTGCCAGCACCCCAATGGTGGTTGTGGAAAATGAGCAGTTCTTC	CASTPMVVVENEQFF
16	TRBV9	.	TRBD2	TRBJ2-1	TGTGCCAGCACCGAAGGTCACGCGGGAGACCGAAATGAGCAGTTCTTC	CASTEGHAGDRNEQFF
17	TRBV25-1	.	.	TRBJ2-1	TGTGCCAGCAGTGAATCGGTAGTGACAGCTACCTACAATGAGCAGTTCTTC	CASSESVVTATYNEQFF
12	TRBV5-1	.	.	TRBJ2-7	TGCGCCAGCAGCCGGACAGAGTACGAGCAGTACTTC	CASSRTEYEQYF
14	TRBV7-9	.	.	TRBJ2-1	TGTGCCAGCAGCTACTCCTGGGAGGACAATGAGCAGTTCTTC	CASSYSWEDNEQFF
14	TRBV7-9	.	.	TRBJ1-2	TGTGCCAGCAGCCCTTCGGACAGCGGCTATGGCTACACCTTC	CASSPSDSGYGYTF
15	TRBV12-5	many	.	TRBJ2-3	TGTGCTAGTGGTTCCGGGCGGCGGCCCACAGATACGCAGTATTTT	CASGSGRRPTDTQYF
13	TRBV19	.	.	TRBJ1-5	TGTGCCAGTAGTAGTCAGGGGTTTAAGCCCCAGCATTTT	CASSSQGFKPQHF
15	TRBV20-1	many	.	TRBJ2-5	TGCAGTGCTAGAGACCCAGCGGAAGGCCAAGAGACCCAGTACTTC	CSARDPAEGQETQYF
12	TRBV2	.	.	TRBJ1-1	TGTGCCAGCACCCCCGCAGGACATGAAGCTTTCTTT	CASTPAGHEAFF
12	TRBV2	few	TRBD1	TRBJ2-4	TGTGCCAGCAGTCGACAGGGCAACATTCAGTACTTC	CASSRQGNIQYF
16	TRBV5-1	few	TRBD2	TRBJ2-7	TGCGCCAGCAGCTTGGCCTTCACTAGCGGGAGTCACGAGCAGTACTTC	CASSLAFTSGSHEQYF
13	TRBV3-1	.	.	TRBJ2-3	TGTGCCAGCAGCGATCGAGAAACAGATACGCAGTATTTT	CASSDRETDTQYF